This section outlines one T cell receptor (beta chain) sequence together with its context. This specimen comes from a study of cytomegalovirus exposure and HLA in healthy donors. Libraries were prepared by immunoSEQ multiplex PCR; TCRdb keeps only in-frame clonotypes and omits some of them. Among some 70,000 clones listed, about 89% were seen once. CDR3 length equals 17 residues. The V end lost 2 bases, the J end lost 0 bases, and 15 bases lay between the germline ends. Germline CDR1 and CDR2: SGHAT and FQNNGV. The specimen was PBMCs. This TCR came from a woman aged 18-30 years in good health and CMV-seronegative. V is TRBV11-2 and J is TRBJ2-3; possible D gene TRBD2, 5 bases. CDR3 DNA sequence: TGTGCCAGCAGCTTATACGGAGGCTGGTCTAGCACAGATACGCAGTATTTT. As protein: CASSLYGGWSSTDTQYF.